This note documents a single T cell receptor beta chain sequence. Its antigen is unidentified. CDR1 is SNHLY, CDR2 FYNNEI, per germline. The CDR3 runs to 13 residues. Trimming cost V 5 bases and J 12 bases; bases outside gene matches: 8. A quantitative 5'-RACE method, one with molecular barcodes, was used to make TCR beta libraries. One entry per CDR3 protein results from TCRdb running MiXCR on the 5' RACE reads. Here the sample spans 350,000 to 450,000 distinct CDR3 sequences, about 25% being singletons. This specimen belongs to a study of CD8 T cells in ankylosing spondylitis. Study findings and constraints: Prior literature has documented some motif variants in synovial fluid and blood from reactive arthritis. Among TCR beta sequences, a motif of roughly 8 highly homologous variants appeared characteristic of ankylosing spondylitis blood. Significant enrichment of disease-linked clones was reported in matched ankylosing spondylitis synovial fluid. Disease-linked clones bore a CD8+ phenotype and were relatively rare in peripheral blood.

This chain links TRBV2 with TRBJ1-2; 11 bases line up with TRBD1. Specimen: blood, either unsorted or a sorted T cell fraction (not recorded which). This TCR was sampled from a male donor with ankylosing spondylitis. Here the CDR3 reads CASSLTDRGRDTF. In nucleotides, the CDR3 is TGTGCCAGCAGTCTCACGGACAGGGGGCGTGACACCTTC.